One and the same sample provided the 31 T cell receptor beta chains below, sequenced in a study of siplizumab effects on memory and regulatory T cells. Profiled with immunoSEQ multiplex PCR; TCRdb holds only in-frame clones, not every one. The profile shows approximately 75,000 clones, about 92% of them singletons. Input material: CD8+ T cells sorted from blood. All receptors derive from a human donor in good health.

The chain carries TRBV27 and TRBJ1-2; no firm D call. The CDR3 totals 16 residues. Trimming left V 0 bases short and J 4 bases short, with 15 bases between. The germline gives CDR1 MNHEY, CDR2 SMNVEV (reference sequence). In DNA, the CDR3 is TGTGCCAGCAGTTTATCTTCCCAGAGTTACTTCTATGGCTACACCTTC. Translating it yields CASSLSSQSYFYGYTF.

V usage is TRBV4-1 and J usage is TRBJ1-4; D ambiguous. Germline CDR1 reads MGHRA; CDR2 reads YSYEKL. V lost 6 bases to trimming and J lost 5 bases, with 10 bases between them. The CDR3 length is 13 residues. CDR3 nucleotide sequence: TGCGCCAGCAGTGCCGTGGGGAATGAAAAACTGTTTTTT. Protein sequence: CASSAVGNEKLFF.

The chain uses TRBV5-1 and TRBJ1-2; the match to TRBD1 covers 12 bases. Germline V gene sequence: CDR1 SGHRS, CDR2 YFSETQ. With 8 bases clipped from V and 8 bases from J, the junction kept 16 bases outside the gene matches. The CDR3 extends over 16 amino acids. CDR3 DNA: TGCGCCAGTCGGTATTCCGGGACAGGGGGCGGAGAGGGCTACACCTTC. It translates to CASRYSGTGGGEGYTF.

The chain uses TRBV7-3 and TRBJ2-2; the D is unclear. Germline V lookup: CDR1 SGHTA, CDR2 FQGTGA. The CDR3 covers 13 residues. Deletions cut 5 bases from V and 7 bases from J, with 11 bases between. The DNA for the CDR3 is TGTGCCAGCAGCCCCCTCCTTGACGGGGAGCTGTTTTTT. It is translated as CASSPLLDGELFF.

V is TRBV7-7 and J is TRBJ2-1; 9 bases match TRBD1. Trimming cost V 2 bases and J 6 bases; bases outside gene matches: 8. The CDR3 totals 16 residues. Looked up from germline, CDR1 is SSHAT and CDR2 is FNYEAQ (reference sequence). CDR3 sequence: CASSLWGGTGLNEQFF. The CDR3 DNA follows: TGTGCCAGCAGCTTATGGGGAGGGACAGGGCTCAATGAGCAGTTCTTC.

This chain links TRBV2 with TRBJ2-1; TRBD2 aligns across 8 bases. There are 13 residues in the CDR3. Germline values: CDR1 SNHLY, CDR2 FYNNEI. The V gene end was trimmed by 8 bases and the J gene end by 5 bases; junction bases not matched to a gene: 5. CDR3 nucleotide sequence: TGTGCCAGCTTTTGGCGGGGGGACAATGAGCAGTTCTTC. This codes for CASFWRGDNEQFF.

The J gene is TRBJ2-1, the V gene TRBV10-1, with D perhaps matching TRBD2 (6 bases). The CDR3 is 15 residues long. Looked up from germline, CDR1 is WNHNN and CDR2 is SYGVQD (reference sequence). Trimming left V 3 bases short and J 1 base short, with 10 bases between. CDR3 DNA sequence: TGCGCCAGCAGTGAAGACGGGGGATCCTACAATGAGCAGTTCTTC. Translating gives CASSEDGGSYNEQFF.

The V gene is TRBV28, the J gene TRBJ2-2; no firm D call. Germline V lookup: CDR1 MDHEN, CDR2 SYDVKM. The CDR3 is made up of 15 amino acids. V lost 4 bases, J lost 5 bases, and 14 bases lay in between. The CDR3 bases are TGTGCCAGCAGTTCGGTCCCATCGGTAACCGGGGAGCTGTTTTTT. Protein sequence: CASSSVPSVTGELFF.

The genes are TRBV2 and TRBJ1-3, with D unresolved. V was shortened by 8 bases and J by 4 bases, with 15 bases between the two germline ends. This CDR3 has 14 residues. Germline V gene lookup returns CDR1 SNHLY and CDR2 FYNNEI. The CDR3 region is CASGSTGVGNTIYF. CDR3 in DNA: TGTGCCAGCGGCTCGACGGGCGTGGGAAACACCATATATTTT.

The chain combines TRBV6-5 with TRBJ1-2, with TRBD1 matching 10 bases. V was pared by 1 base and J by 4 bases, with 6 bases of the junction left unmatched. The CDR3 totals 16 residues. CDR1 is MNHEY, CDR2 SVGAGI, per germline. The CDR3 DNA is TGTGCCAGCAGTTACTGGACAGGGGGAGGTGGCTATGGCTACACCTTC. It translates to CASSYWTGGGGYGYTF.

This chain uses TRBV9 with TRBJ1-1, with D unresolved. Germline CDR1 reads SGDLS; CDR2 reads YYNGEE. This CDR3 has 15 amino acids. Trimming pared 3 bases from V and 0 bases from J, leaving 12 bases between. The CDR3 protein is CASSGAGFMNTEAFF. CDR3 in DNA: TGTGCCAGCAGCGGGGCGGGATTTATGAACACTGAAGCTTTCTTT.

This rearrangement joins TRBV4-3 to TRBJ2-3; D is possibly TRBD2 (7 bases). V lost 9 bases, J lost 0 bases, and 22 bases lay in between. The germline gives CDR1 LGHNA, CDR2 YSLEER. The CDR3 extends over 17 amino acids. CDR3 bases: TGCGCCAGACCCGCGGAGAGCGGGGACACTAGCACAGATACGCAGTATTTT. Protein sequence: CARPAESGDTSTDTQYF.

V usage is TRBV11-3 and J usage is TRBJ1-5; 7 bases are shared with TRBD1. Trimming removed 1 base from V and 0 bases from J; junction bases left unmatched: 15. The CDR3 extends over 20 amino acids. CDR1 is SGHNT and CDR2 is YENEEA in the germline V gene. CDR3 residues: CASSLGRCRGLFYSNQPQHF. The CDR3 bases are TGTGCCAGCAGCTTAGGACGGTGTAGGGGGCTTTTTTATAGCAATCAGCCCCAGCATTTT.

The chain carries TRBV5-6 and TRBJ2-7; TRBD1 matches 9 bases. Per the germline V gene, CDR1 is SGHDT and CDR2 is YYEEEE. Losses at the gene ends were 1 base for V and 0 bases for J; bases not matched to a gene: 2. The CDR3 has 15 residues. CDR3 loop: CASSLRDRASYEQYF. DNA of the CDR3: TGTGCCAGCAGCTTGCGGGACAGGGCCTCCTACGAGCAGTACTTC.

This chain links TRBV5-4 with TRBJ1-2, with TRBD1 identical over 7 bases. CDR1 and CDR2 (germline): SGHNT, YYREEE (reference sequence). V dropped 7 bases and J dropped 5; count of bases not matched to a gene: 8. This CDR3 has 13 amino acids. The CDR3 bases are TGTGCCAGCCGCACAGGGGTGCGATATGGCTACACCTTC. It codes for CASRTGVRYGYTF.

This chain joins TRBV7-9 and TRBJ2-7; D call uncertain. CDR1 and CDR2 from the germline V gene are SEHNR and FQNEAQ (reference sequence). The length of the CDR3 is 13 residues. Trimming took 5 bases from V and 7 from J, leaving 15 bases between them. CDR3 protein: CASSPALPGEQYF. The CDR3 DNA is TGTGCCAGCAGCCCAGCGCTCCCAGGTGAGCAGTACTTC.

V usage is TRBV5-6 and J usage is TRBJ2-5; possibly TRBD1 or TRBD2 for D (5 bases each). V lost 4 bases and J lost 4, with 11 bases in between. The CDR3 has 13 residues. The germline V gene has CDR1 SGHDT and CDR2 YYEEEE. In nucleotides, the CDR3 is TGTGCCAGCAGCCCCCGGGGACCAGAGACCCAGTACTTC. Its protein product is CASSPRGPETQYF.

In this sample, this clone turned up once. Written as DNA, the CDR3 is TGCGCCAGCAGCCCTACCCGACAGTTCACCGGGGAGCTGTTTTTT. It is translated as CASSPTRQFTGELFF. The rearrangement links TRBV4-3 to TRBJ2-2; tentatively, D is TRBD1 (5 bases). From germline, CDR1 is LGHNA and CDR2 YSLEER. There are 15 residues in the CDR3. The germline V and J ends were trimmed by 4 bases and 4 bases, with 13 bases remaining between them.

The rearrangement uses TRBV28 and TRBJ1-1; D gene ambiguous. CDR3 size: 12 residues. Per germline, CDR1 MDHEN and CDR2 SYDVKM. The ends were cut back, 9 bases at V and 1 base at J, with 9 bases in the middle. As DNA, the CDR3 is TGTGCCAGTCTACTGGGGAACACTGAAGCTTTCTTT. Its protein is CASLLGNTEAFF.

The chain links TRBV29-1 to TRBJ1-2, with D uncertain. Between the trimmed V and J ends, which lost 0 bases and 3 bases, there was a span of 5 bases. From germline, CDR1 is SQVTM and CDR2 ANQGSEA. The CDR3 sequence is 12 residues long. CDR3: CSVEEKDYGYTF. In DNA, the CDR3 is TGCAGCGTTGAAGAGAAGGACTATGGCTACACCTTC.

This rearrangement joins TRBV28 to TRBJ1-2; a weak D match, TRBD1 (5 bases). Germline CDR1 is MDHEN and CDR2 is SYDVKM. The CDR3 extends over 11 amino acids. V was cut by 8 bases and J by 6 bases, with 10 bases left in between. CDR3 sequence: CASDSGDGYTF. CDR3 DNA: TGTGCCAGCGACTCGGGGGATGGCTACACCTTC.

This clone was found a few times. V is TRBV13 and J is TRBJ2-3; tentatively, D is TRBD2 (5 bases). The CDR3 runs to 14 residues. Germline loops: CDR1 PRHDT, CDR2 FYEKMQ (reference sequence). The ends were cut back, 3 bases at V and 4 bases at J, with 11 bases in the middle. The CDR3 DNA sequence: TGTGCCAGCAGCTTGGGCAGGAGGTCAGATACGCAGTATTTT. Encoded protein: CASSLGRRSDTQYF.

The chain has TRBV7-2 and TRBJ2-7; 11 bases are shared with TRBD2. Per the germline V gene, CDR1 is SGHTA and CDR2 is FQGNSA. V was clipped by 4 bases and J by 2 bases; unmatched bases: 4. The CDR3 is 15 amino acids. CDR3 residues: CASSWLAGGPYEQYF. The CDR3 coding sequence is TGTGCCAGCAGCTGGCTAGCGGGGGGCCCCTACGAGCAGTACTTC.

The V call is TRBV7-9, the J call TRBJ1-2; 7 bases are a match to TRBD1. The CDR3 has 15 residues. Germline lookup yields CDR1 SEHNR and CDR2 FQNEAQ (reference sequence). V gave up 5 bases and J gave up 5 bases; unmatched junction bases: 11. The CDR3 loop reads CASSDQNRGGYGYTF. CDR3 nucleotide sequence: TGTGCCAGCAGCGATCAGAACAGGGGAGGGTATGGCTACACCTTC.

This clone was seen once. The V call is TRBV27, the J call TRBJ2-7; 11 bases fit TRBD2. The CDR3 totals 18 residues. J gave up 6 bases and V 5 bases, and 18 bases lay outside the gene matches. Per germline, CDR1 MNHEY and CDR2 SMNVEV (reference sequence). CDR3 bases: TGTGCCAGCAGTCCGGGACTAGCGGACTTCACAAGGGGTGGCGAGCAGTACTTC. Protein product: CASSPGLADFTRGGEQYF.

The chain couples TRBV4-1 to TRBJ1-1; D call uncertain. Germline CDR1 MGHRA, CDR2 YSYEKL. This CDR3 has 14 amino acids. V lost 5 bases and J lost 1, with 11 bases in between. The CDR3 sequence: CASSSIAKNTEAFF. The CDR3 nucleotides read TGCGCCAGCAGCTCGATCGCCAAGAACACTGAAGCTTTCTTT.

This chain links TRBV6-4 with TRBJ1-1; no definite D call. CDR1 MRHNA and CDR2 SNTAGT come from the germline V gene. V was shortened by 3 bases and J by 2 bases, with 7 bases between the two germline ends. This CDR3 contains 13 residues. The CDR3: CASSEAVNTEAFF. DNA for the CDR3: TGTGCCAGCAGTGAGGCGGTCAACACTGAAGCTTTCTTT.

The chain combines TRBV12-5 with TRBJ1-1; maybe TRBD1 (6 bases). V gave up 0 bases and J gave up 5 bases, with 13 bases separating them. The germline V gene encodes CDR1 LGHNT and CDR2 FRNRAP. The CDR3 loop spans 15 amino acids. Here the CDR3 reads CASGLVGGADTEAFF. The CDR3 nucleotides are TGTGCTAGTGGTTTGGTAGGGGGGGCGGATACTGAAGCTTTCTTT.

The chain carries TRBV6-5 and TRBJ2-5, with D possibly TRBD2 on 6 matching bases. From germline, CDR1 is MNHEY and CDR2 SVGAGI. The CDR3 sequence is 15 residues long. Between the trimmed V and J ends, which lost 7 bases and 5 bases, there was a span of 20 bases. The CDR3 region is CASIPGGVRGETQYF. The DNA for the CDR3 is TGTGCCAGCATCCCAGGTGGCGTCCGGGGGGAGACCCAGTACTTC.

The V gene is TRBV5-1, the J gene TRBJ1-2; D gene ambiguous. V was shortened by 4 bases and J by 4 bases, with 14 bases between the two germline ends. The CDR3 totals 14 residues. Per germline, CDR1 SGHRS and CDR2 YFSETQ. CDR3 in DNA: TGCGCCAGCAGCGGAGTCAGGAGGACCTATGGCTACACCTTC. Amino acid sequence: CASSGVRRTYGYTF.

This chain's CDR3 is CASSLGPTSGGEGYEQYF. In DNA, the CDR3 is TGTGCCAGCAGCTTAGGACCTACTAGCGGGGGCGAAGGGTACGAGCAGTACTTC. This rearrangement joins TRBV5-4 to TRBJ2-7, with TRBD2 identical over 11 bases. V lost 2 bases to trimming and J lost 4 bases; unmatched junction nucleotides: 14. The CDR3 covers 18 residues. Germline lookup yields CDR1 SGHNT and CDR2 YYREEE (reference sequence).